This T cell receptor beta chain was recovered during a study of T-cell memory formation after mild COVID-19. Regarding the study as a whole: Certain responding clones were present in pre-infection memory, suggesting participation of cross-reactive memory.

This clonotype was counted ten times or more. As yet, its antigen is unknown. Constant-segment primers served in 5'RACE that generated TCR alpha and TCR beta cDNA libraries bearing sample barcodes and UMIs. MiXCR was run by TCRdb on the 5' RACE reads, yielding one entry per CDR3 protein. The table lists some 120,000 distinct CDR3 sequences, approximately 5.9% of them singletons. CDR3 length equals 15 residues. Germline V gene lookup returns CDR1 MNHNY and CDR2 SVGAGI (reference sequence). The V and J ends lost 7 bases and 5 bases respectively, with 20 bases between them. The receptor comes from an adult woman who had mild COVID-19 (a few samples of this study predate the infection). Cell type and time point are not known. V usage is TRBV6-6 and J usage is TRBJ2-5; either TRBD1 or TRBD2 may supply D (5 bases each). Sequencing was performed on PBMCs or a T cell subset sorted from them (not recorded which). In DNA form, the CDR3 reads TGTGCCAGCAAGACTCGGGCCAAAGGGGAGGAGACCCAGTACTTC. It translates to CASKTRAKGEETQYF.